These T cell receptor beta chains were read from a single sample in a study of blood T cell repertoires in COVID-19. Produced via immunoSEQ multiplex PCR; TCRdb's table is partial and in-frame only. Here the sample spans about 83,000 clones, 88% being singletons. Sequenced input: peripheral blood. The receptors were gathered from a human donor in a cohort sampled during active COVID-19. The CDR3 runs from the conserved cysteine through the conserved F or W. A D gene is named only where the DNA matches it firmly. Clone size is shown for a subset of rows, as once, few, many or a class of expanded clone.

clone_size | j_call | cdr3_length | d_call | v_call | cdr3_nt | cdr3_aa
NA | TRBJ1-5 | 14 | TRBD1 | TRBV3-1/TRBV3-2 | TGTGCCAGCAGCCCGGGGACAGGCAGTCAGCCCCAGCATTTT | CASSPGTGSQPQHF
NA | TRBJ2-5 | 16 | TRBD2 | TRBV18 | TGTGCCAGCTCACCGCCGAAGACTAGCCCCCAAGAGACCCAGTACTTC | CASSPPKTSPQETQYF
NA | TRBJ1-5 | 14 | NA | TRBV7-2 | TGTGCCAGCAGCCAGGGAGCGGGGAACCAGCCCCAGCATTTT | CASSQGAGNQPQHF
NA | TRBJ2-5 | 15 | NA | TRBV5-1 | TGCGCCAGCAGCTTGGCCACGGCGGTCCAAGAGACCCAGTACTTC | CASSLATAVQETQYF
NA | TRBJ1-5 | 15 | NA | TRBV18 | TGTGCCAGCTCACCAAACAGGGCAAACAATCAGCCCCAGCATTTT | CASSPNRANNQPQHF
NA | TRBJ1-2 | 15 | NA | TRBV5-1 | TGCGCCAGCAGCTTGGGGGACCCCAGCGGGTATGGCTACACCTTC | CASSLGDPSGYGYTF
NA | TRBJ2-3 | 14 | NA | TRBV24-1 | TGTGCCACCAGTGATTTCTCCAGGGATGATACGCAGTATTTT | CATSDFSRDDTQYF
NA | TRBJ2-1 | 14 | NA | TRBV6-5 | TGTGCCAGCAGGATACCAGACGGGGTTCACGAGCAGTTCTTC | CASRIPDGVHEQFF
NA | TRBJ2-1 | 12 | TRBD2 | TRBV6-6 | TGTGGGAGCGGGAGGGACTACAATGAGCAGTTCTTC | CGSGRDYNEQFF
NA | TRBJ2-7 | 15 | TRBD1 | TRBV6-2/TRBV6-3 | TGTGCCAGCAGTTACAGGGGGACAGGAGCCTACGAGCAGTACTTC | CASSYRGTGAYEQYF
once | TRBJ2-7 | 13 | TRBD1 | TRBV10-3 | TGTGCCATCAGTGAGACCCGGGACAGCCAAATGTACTTC | CAISETRDSQMYF
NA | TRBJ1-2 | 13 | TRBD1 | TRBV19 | TGTGCCACCCGGGACAGGGTTTCCTCTGGCTACACCTTC | CATRDRVSSGYTF
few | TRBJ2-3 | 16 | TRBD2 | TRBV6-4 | TGTGCCAGCAGCGTGACTAGCGGGGGGGCCTCAGATACGCAGTATTTT | CASSVTSGGASDTQYF
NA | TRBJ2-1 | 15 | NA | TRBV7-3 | TGTGCCAGCAGCCCCGATGCGGGACCCTACAATGAGCAGTTCTTC | CASSPDAGPYNEQFF
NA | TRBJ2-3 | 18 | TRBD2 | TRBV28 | TGTGCCAGCAGTCCGACTAGCGGGAGCAATTCGGGCACAGATACGCAGTATTTT | CASSPTSGSNSGTDTQYF